Sequencing of this TCR beta chain was carried out in a study of T cells after yellow fever vaccination (dated by TCRdb to between 2018 and 2021). Broadly, across the study: Libraries from fractions with low cell numbers were prepared with the SMART-Seq v4 Ultra Low Input RNA kit. Two healthy male donors made up the cohort, one aged 18 to 30 years and the other aged 30 to 40 years. To follow T-cell clones before and after both primary and booster YFV17D yellow fever vaccination, bulk TCR alpha and beta repertoires underwent longitudinal sequencing. Blood was drawn at multiple timepoints before and after primary and secondary immunization, with bulk PBMC replicates and cell subsets isolated.

TCR cDNA was synthesized by 5'RACE template switching, through which a universal primer site and unique molecular identifiers were introduced. Priming for cDNA synthesis came from both the TCR alpha and TCR beta constant segments. Library amplification used two PCR steps, and the second PCR step added sample barcodes and sequencing adapters. Libraries were sequenced on Illumina HiSeq 2500 (2x100 bp) or NovaSeq (2x150 bp). Concerning the study's data processing: Reads were demultiplexed and collapsed into UMI consensus sequences with MIGEC, and V(D)J alignment was performed with MiXCR. Using edgeR on replicate PBMC samples, clonotypes were called vaccine-responding if FDR was below 0.01 and the log2 fold change was above 5 up to day 15. Each bulk clonotype was labeled CD4 or CD8 based on which sequenced repertoire, CD4 or CD8, contained the clonotype at higher abundance. TCRdb trimmed public reads at Q25 via fastp, called clones via MiXCR and kept in-frame beta chains. Rows matching on CDR3 protein sequence are summarized as one entry with the most common DNA and genes. TCRdb's processing, not the authors', yielded these V and J calls. The sample yields about 130,000 distinct CDR3 sequences; about 7% were counted once. 0.55% to 0.7% of the sample is taken by the ten largest.

The treatment or condition label, as the study defines it: live attenuated yellow fever vaccine strain. PBMCs were isolated from peripheral blood using a standard Ficoll-Paque protocol. Dynabeads CD4 and CD8 positive selection kits were used to isolate CD4 and CD8 T-cell fractions. TriZol was used to extract RNA from bulk PBMCs, from CD4 and CD8 fractions, and from dextramer-positive and dextramer-negative fractions. Trimming costs V 3 bases and J 9 bases, and their ends lie 12 bases apart. The CDR3, from cysteine to phenylalanine, totals 14 residues. Only CDR3 DNA remains: 42 bases, in frame from the first base. What the research found in general, with its limitations: A small fraction of clonotypes showed up in both the CD4 and CD8 compartments, probably as a result of convergent recombination. The study included only two donors, which limits how far the findings can be generalized. Compared with the primary T-cell response, the secondary T-cell response was faster but weaker, reaching its peak on day 5 rather than on day 15. Because abundant contaminating clonotypes from the bulk population could be contained in FACS-sorted repertoires, computational filtering was required. Most clones expanded after primary vaccination were re-detected after the booster (96% of CD4 and 88% of CD8), suggesting broad memory maintenance.

A word on this clonotype: Its target antigen remains unknown. No quality values exist for individual bases; no much larger clone is one base distant.

The sequenced sample was CD4+ T cells sorted from PBMCs, obtained 10 days after the yellow fever booster vaccination. The TCR originated in a man aged 25-45 years who received the YFV17D yellow fever vaccine. This chain joins TRBV12-3 or TRBV12-4 to TRBJ1-6, with no confidently assigned D gene. In nucleotides, the sequence is TGTGCCAGCAGTTTCCGCCGGCATAGTTCACCCCTCCACTTT. This encodes CASSFRRHSSPLHF.